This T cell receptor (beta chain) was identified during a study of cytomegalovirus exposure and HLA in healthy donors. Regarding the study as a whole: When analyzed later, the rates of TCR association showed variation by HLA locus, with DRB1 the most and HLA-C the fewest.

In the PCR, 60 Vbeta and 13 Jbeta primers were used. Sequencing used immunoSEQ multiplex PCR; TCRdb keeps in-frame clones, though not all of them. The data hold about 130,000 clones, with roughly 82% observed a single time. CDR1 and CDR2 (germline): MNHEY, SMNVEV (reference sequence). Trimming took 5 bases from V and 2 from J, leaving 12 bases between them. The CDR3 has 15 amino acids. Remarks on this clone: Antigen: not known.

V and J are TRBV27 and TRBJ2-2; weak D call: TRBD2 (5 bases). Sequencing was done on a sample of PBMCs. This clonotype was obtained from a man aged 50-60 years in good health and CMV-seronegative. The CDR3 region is CASSPLGINTGELFF. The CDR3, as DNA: TGTGCCAGCAGTCCACTAGGGATTAACACCGGGGAGCTGTTTTTT.